These T cell receptor beta chains were read from a single sample in a study of blood T cell repertoires in COVID-19. Assay: immunoSEQ multiplex PCR; the TCRdb copy retains only in-frame clones and omits some. The data show fewer than 75,000 clones, approximately 75% seen once. The source material was peripheral blood. The receptors stem from a woman in her sixties with acute or convalescent COVID-19. The CDR3 runs from the conserved cysteine through the conserved F or W. Fields, in order: clone size, D gene, J gene, V gene, CDR3 protein, CDR3 DNA. D genes are given only for firm matches. Where a row states a size, it is once, few, many or the class of an expanded clone; other rows omit it.

.	TRBD1	TRBJ1-4	TRBV4-3	CASSQVGDRGNEKLFF	TGCGCCAGCAGCCAAGTTGGGGACAGGGGGAATGAAAAACTGTTTTTT
few	TRBD1	TRBJ1-2	TRBV27	CASSSDRGRTAEGYTF	TGTGCCAGCAGTTCCGACAGGGGGCGAACGGCGGAAGGCTACACCTTC
once	TRBD2	TRBJ2-3	TRBV7-3	CASSLGLAGGSTDTQYF	TGTGCCAGCAGCCTGGGACTAGCGGGGGGGAGCACAGATACGCAGTATTTT
.	TRBD1	TRBJ2-1	TRBV19	CASSIRGGTGGNEQFF	TGTGCCAGTAGTATCAGGGGAGGGACAGGGGGGAATGAGCAGTTCTTC
.	.	TRBJ1-2	TRBV7-3	CASSPRGGQGYGYTF	TGTGCCAGCAGCCCCCGCGGGGGGCAAGGCTATGGCTACACCTTC
.	TRBD2	TRBJ2-1	TRBV6-5	CASHVGGANEQFF	TGTGCCAGCCACGTCGGGGGGGCCAATGAGCAGTTCTTC
.	TRBD1	TRBJ2-1	TRBV3-1/TRBV3-2	CASSGNRGLGLFF	TGTGCCAGCAGCGGAAACAGGGGATTAGGCTTGTTCTTC
.	TRBD1	TRBJ1-4	TRBV4-3	CASSQLPGTAEKLFF	TGCGCCAGCAGCCAACTGCCGGGGACAGCCGAAAAACTGTTTTTT
.	TRBD2	TRBJ2-5	TRBV19	CASSKAGVETQYF	TGTGCCAGTAGTAAGGCGGGGGTGGAGACCCAGTACTTC
.	TRBD1	TRBJ1-2	TRBV5-1	CASSLTRGAGYTF	TGCGCCAGCAGCTTGACCAGGGGGGCAGGCTACACCTTC
.	.	TRBJ1-5	TRBV5-6	CASSLDPDQPQHF	TGTGCCAGCAGCTTGGATCCGGATCAGCCCCAGCATTTT
.	.	TRBJ1-4	TRBV4-1	CASSPPGISGEKLFF	TGCGCCAGCAGCCCTCCAGGGATCTCCGGTGAAAAACTGTTTTTT
few	.	TRBJ1-3	TRBV13	CASNPRGGNTIYF	TGTGCCAGCAACCCCCGGGGAGGAAACACCATATATTTT
.	.	TRBJ2-1	TRBV7-3	CASSPAGYNEQFF	TGTGCCAGCAGCCCCGCCGGGTACAATGAGCAGTTCTTC
few	.	TRBJ1-5	TRBV5-6	CASNTYHGSEGDQPQHF	TGTGCCAGCAACACGTATCATGGCAGCGAGGGGGATCAGCCCCAGCATTTT
.	.	TRBJ1-1	TRBV7-8	CASSSYKNTEAFF	TGTGCCAGCAGCTCGTACAAGAACACTGAAGCTTTCTTT
.	TRBD1	TRBJ1-2	TRBV5-4	CASSPPYPGTGRNYGYTF	TGTGCCAGCAGCCCGCCCTACCCCGGGACAGGGCGGAACTATGGCTACACCTTC
.	.	TRBJ1-2	TRBV5-1	CASSLLRNYGYTF	TGTGCCAGCAGCCTATTGAGGAACTATGGCTACACCTTC
.	.	TRBJ2-1	TRBV2	CASRSISSYNEQFF	TGTGCCAGCCGGAGTATCAGCTCCTACAATGAGCAGTTCTTC
.	TRBD2	TRBJ2-5	TRBV11-2	CASSFVRPALGGETQYF	TGTGCCAGCAGCTTCGTTCGGCCTGCCCTCGGGGGGGAGACCCAGTACTTC
.	TRBD1	TRBJ1-1	TRBV9	CASSLINRGRNTEAFF	TGTGCCAGCAGCCTAATAAACAGGGGAAGGAACACTGAAGCTTTCTTT
.	.	TRBJ2-5	TRBV7-6	CASSSGPLVETQYF	TGTGCCAGCAGTTCCGGCCCTCTAGTCGAGACCCAGTACTTC
.	.	TRBJ1-2	TRBV7-9	CASRADVYGYTF	TGTGCCAGCAGAGCGGACGTATATGGCTACACCTTC
.	TRBD1	TRBJ1-3	TRBV5-1	CASSPGDRGTGNTIYF	TGCGCCAGCAGCCCAGGGGACAGGGGAACTGGAAACACCATATATTTT
.	TRBD1	TRBJ1-1	TRBV7-6	CASSVRTTGDTEAFF	TGTGCCAGCAGCGTCCGGACGACAGGGGACACTGAAGCTTTCTTT
.	.	TRBJ2-1	TRBV3-1/TRBV3-2	CASSQGLATTPYNEQFF	TGTGCCAGCAGCCAAGGGCTCGCCACAACGCCCTACAATGAGCAGTTCTTC
.	.	TRBJ2-2	TRBV6-5	CASSRQRLVGELFF	TGTGCCAGCAGTCGACAAAGGCTGGTCGGGGAGCTGTTTTTT
.	.	TRBJ1-5	TRBV7-3	CASGRKAQPQHF	TGTGCCAGCGGCAGGAAGGCTCAGCCCCAGCATTTT
once	.	TRBJ2-5	TRBV5-5	CASSLLSGIETQYF	TGTGCCAGCAGCTTGTTGTCGGGGATAGAGACCCAGTACTTC
.	.	TRBJ1-5	TRBV27	CASSLMGHQPQHF	TGTGCCAGCAGTTTAATGGGGCATCAGCCCCAGCATTTT
few	TRBD1	TRBJ1-2	TRBV6-1	CASSEAAGTEGYGYTF	TGTGCCAGCAGTGAAGCAGCCGGGACAGAGGGCTATGGCTACACCTTC
.	.	TRBJ2-1	TRBV9	CASSVAGGRYIEQFF	TGTGCCAGCAGCGTAGCGGGGGGCCGATACATTGAGCAGTTCTTC
.	TRBD1	TRBJ2-2	TRBV7-2	CASRSTSARGQGVRLFF	TGTGCCAGCAGATCTACCAGCGCCCGGGGACAGGGGGTTCGCTTGTTTTTT
.	TRBD1	TRBJ2-7	TRBV5-8	CASSRDRAADEQYF	TGTGCCAGCAGCCGTGACAGGGCTGCCGACGAGCAGTACTTC
.	.	TRBJ1-2	TRBV7-9	CASSFRGGEGYTF	TGTGCCAGCAGCTTCCGGGGGGGCGAAGGCTACACCTTC
.	.	TRBJ1-2	TRBV7-2	CASSGGKGGYTF	TGTGCCAGCAGCGGGGGGAAGGGTGGCTACACCTTC
.	.	TRBJ1-1	TRBV11-2	CASSLNRPNTEAFF	TGTGCCAGCAGCTTGAACAGACCGAACACTGAAGCTTTCTTT
.	.	TRBJ1-3	TRBV7-2	CASSFLLDIPGSGNTIYF	TGTGCCAGCAGCTTTCTTTTGGACATCCCAGGCTCTGGAAACACCATATATTTT
once	.	TRBJ1-6	TRBV2	CASTRQLESNSPLHF	TGTGCCAGCACCCGACAGCTTGAGAGTAATTCACCCCTCCACTTT
.	TRBD1	TRBJ1-4	TRBV23-1	CASSQWGQTAVGFSRNLIEKLFF	TGCGCCAGCAGTCAGTGGGGACAGACAGCGGTGGGATTTTCCCGTAACCTGATTGAAAAACTGTTTTTT
.	.	TRBJ1-6	TRBV7-2	CASSSYNSPLHF	TGTGCCAGCAGCTCATATAATTCACCCCTCCACTTT
.	.	TRBJ2-1	TRBV5-6	CASSPGTGYNEQFF	TGTGCCAGCAGCCCCGGTACGGGGTACAATGAGCAGTTCTTC
once	.	TRBJ2-3	TRBV29-1	CSVGHTDTQYF	TGCAGCGTTGGGCACACAGATACGCAGTATTTT
.	.	TRBJ2-5	TRBV6-5	CASSFRGPPQETQYF	TGTGCCAGCAGTTTCAGGGGCCCCCCCCAAGAGACCCAGTACTTC
.	TRBD1	TRBJ2-3	TRBV7-2	CASSLGYRGPDTQYF	TGTGCCAGCAGCTTAGGTTACAGGGGACCAGATACGCAGTATTTT
.	TRBD2	TRBJ2-1	TRBV5-6	CASSLLAGVWLDEQFF	TGTGCCAGCAGCCTCCTAGCGGGAGTGTGGTTGGATGAGCAGTTCTTC
.	TRBD2	TRBJ2-7	TRBV5-6	CASSAQTSGGYEQYF	TGTGCCAGCAGCGCCCAGACTAGCGGGGGCTACGAGCAGTACTTC
.	TRBD1	TRBJ1-2	TRBV9	CASSAGAGGYGYTF	TGTGCCAGCAGCGCCGGGGCAGGGGGGTACGGCTACACCTTC
.	.	TRBJ2-7	TRBV18	CASSPRQAEDEQYF	TGTGCCAGCTCACCACGACAGGCTGAAGACGAGCAGTACTTC
.	.	TRBJ1-1	TRBV7-9	CASSRTGVNTEAFF	TGTGCCAGCAGCAGAACGGGGGTGAACACTGAAGCTTTCTTT
once	.	TRBJ1-4	TRBV29-1	CSVARGTAANEKLFF	TGCAGCGTTGCAAGGGGAACCGCGGCTAATGAAAAACTGTTTTTT
.	.	TRBJ1-1	TRBV7-2	CASSSTPYTEAFF	TGTGCCAGCAGCTCAACACCTTACACTGAAGCTTTCTTT
.	.	TRBJ1-2	TRBV6-1	CASSEPGRIANYGYTF	TGTGCCAGCAGTGAACCGGGGAGAATAGCTAACTATGGCTACACCTTC
.	TRBD2	TRBJ2-2	TRBV18	CASSPESGGLAGELFF	TGTGCCAGCTCACCCGAATCGGGGGGGCTCGCCGGGGAGCTGTTTTTT
.	.	TRBJ1-1	TRBV6-5	CASSHQTGGEAFF	TGTGCCAGCAGCCACCAAACTGGGGGGGAGGCTTTCTTT
.	.	TRBJ2-7	TRBV3-1/TRBV3-2	CASSQEGSGDKQYF	TGTGCCAGCAGCCAAGAAGGGAGCGGGGACAAGCAGTACTTC
.	TRBD1	TRBJ1-1	TRBV19	CASRVRDRGTEAFF	TGTGCCAGTAGGGTCCGGGACAGGGGGACTGAAGCTTTCTTT
.	.	TRBJ2-2	TRBV28	CASSLQAGELFF	TGTGCCAGCAGTCTCCAGGCCGGGGAGCTGTTTTTT
.	.	TRBJ2-3	TRBV11-2	CASSLDGGSTDTQYF	TGTGCCAGCAGCTTAGATGGCGGTAGCACAGATACGCAGTATTTT
.	.	TRBJ2-2	TRBV5-4	CASSFERFDTGELFF	TGTGCCAGCAGCTTCGAGCGTTTCGACACCGGGGAGCTGTTTTTT